A single sample gave rise to the 25 T cell receptor beta chains below, sequenced in a study of cytomegalovirus exposure and HLA in healthy donors. The PCR used 60 Vbeta and 13 Jbeta primers. Assay: immunoSEQ multiplex PCR; the TCRdb copy retains only in-frame clones and omits some. Listed are about 200,000 clones; roughly 0.98% falls within the top ten. What was sequenced was PBMCs. These receptors originate from a woman in her thirties in good health and CMV-seropositive.

This rearrangement joins TRBV5-4 to TRBJ1-2; possible D gene TRBD1, 6 bases. The CDR3 has 16 amino acids. V was pared by 2 bases and J by 4 bases, with 18 bases between. Germline CDR1 is SGHNT and CDR2 is YYREEE (reference sequence). DNA for the CDR3: TGTGCCAGCAGCTTCCGAATTACAGGGCTTACCTATGGCTACACCTTC. Translated, it gives CASSFRITGLTYGYTF.

V and J are TRBV19 and TRBJ2-5, with 9 bases identical to TRBD1. Trimming took 4 bases from V and 3 from J; bases not matched to a gene: 6. The CDR3 is 15 residues long. Germline CDR1 is LNHDA and CDR2 is SQIVND (reference sequence). CDR3 nucleotide sequence: TGTGCCAGTAGTAGAGGACAGGGGAAAGAAGAGACCCAGTACTTC. This gives the protein CASSRGQGKEETQYF.

The gene calls are TRBV6-1 and TRBJ1-1; 8 nucleotides match TRBD1. CDR1 MNHNS and CDR2 SASEGT come from the germline V gene. J was trimmed by 10 bases and V by 2 bases; bases with no gene match: 12. The CDR3 is made up of 15 amino acids. For the CDR3, the DNA is TGTGCCAGCAGTGAACCGGGCAGGGGGCTACTCGGAGCTTTCTTT. This translates into CASSEPGRGLLGAFF.

V usage is TRBV30 and J usage is TRBJ2-5; tentative D call: TRBD1 (5 bases). Germline V CDR1 and CDR2: GTSNPN, SVGIG (reference sequence). Trimming pared 2 bases from V and 1 base from J, leaving 14 bases between. The length of the CDR3 is 15 residues. CDR3 sequence: CAWSINQGPQETQYF. The DNA of the CDR3 is TGTGCCTGGAGTATAAATCAGGGCCCCCAAGAGACCCAGTACTTC.

The V call is TRBV15, the J call TRBJ2-2; tentative D call: TRBD2 (5 bases). The V end was cut by 8 bases, the J end by 2 bases, with 15 bases between. Germline V gene data show CDR1 as LNHNV and CDR2 as YYDKDF (reference sequence). This CDR3 has 15 amino acids. This CDR3 is CATYQDFPNTGELFF. In nucleotides, the CDR3 is TGTGCCACCTACCAGGACTTCCCTAACACCGGGGAGCTGTTTTTT.

The chain carries TRBV5-1 and TRBJ1-1; D is unresolved. V dropped 3 bases and J dropped 1 base, with 13 bases sitting between them. This CDR3 has 15 residues. Germline values: CDR1 SGHRS, CDR2 YFSETQ. The CDR3 spells CASSSTSSPNTEAFF. CDR3 DNA sequence: TGCGCCAGCAGCTCCACCAGTTCACCGAACACTGAAGCTTTCTTT.

The chain is built from TRBV5-4 and TRBJ1-1, with 7 bases matching TRBD1. The CDR3 is 14 residues long. Trimming cost V 5 bases and J 1 base; bases outside gene matches: 5. The germline V gene encodes CDR1 SGHNT and CDR2 YYREEE (reference sequence). CDR3 bases: TGTGCCAGCAGTCAGGGACAGACGAACACTGAAGCTTTCTTT. This encodes CASSQGQTNTEAFF.

V usage is TRBV18 and J usage is TRBJ1-2, with TRBD1 identical over 9 bases. The V segment lost 3 bases and the J segment 7 bases; nucleotides outside the gene matches: 6. This CDR3 comprises 14 residues. The germline V gene encodes CDR1 KGHSH and CDR2 LQKENI. CDR3 DNA sequence: TGTGCCAGCTCACCGGACAGGGGCATTTCTGGCTACACCTTC. Encoded protein: CASSPDRGISGYTF.

The chain recombines TRBV6-5 with TRBJ1-1; 9 bases line up with TRBD1. The CDR3 totals 14 residues. V shed 0 bases, J shed 7 bases, and the junction held 3 bases outside the gene matches. The germline gives CDR1 MNHEY, CDR2 SVGAGI. The CDR3 loop is CASSYSRDRDEAFF. The CDR3 DNA follows: TGTGCCAGCAGTTACTCCCGGGACAGGGATGAAGCTTTCTTT.

The rearrangement joins TRBV4-3 to TRBJ2-7, with D perhaps matching TRBD1 (6 bases). This CDR3 region has 16 residues. V was cut by 0 bases and J by 2 bases, with 14 bases left in between. CDR1 and CDR2 (germline): LGHNA, YSLEER. The CDR3 DNA sequence: TGCGCCAGCAGCCAAGATCTAGAACAGGGCCCCTACGAGCAGTACTTC. Its protein is CASSQDLEQGPYEQYF.

The chain links TRBV6-4 to TRBJ1-1; 7 nucleotides line up with TRBD1. Germline CDR1 MRHNA, CDR2 SNTAGT. CDR3 length: 13 residues. With V trimmed by 8 bases and J by 0 bases, 3 bases remained unmatched. The CDR3: CASRGQMNTEAFF. CDR3 sequence (DNA): TGTGCCAGCCGGGGACAGATGAACACTGAAGCTTTCTTT.

V gene TRBV7-9 combines with J gene TRBJ2-5; 11 bases are a match to TRBD1. Germline assignment: CDR1 SEHNR and CDR2 FQNEAQ (reference sequence). Trimming at V came to 5 bases and at J to 5 bases, leaving 4 bases not matched to a gene. The CDR3 runs to 14 residues. CDR3 sequence (DNA): TGTGCCAGCAGCAGGGACAGGGGGTATGAGACCCAGTACTTC. Amino acid sequence: CASSRDRGYETQYF.

DNA for the CDR3: TGTGCCAGCAGCGTAGAGGGGGTTGGCTATGGCTACACCTTC. Its protein is CASSVEGVGYGYTF. This chain uses TRBV9 with TRBJ1-2; a weak D match, TRBD1 (6 bases). Germline CDR1 is SGDLS and CDR2 is YYNGEE. The CDR3 is 14 amino acids. V was clipped by 0 bases and J by 4 bases, with 10 bases between them.

V usage is TRBV11-2 and J usage is TRBJ2-7; weak D call: TRBD1 (6 bases). Germline lookup yields CDR1 SGHAT and CDR2 FQNNGV. The V end lost 6 bases, the J end lost 2 bases, and 11 bases lay between the germline ends. The CDR3 covers 13 residues. DNA for the CDR3: TGTGCCAGCAGTCGGGCAGGGGCCTACGAGCAGTACTTC. This encodes CASSRAGAYEQYF.

This sequence joins TRBV7-8 and TRBJ1-4; 11 bases line up with TRBD1. Trimming cost V 1 base and J 6 bases; bases outside gene matches: 7. Germline CDR1 reads SGHVS; CDR2 reads FQNEAQ. The CDR3 is 17 residues long. The CDR3 protein is CASSLVFRTGGDEKLFF. The CDR3 nucleotides read TGTGCCAGCAGCTTAGTCTTTAGGACAGGGGGCGATGAAAAACTGTTTTTT.

This sequence joins TRBV5-1 and TRBJ2-2; tentatively, D is TRBD1 (6 bases). The CDR3 loop spans 13 amino acids. V shed 4 bases and J shed 5 bases, with 9 bases lying between them. CDR1 is SGHRS and CDR2 is YFSETQ in the germline V gene. The CDR3 protein is CASSETGTGELFF. Written as DNA, the CDR3 is TGCGCCAGCAGCGAGACAGGTACCGGGGAGCTGTTTTTT.

The chain joins TRBV2 to TRBJ2-5; TRBD1 might be the D (5 bases). The V end lost 7 bases, the J end lost 2 bases, and 14 bases lay between the germline ends. Looked up from germline, CDR1 is SNHLY and CDR2 is FYNNEI. The CDR3 has 14 residues. The CDR3 region has the DNA TGTGCCAGCAAAGACGACAGATATCAAGAGACCCAGTACTTC. Translated, it gives CASKDDRYQETQYF.

The CDR3 sequence: CAWSPKGLAGNEQFF. DNA for the CDR3: TGTGCCTGGAGCCCCAAGGGACTCGCGGGCAATGAGCAGTTCTTC. This chain links TRBV30 with TRBJ2-1; D might be TRBD2 (6 bases). V gave up 3 bases and J gave up 6 bases, with 18 bases separating them. Looked up from germline, CDR1 is GTSNPN and CDR2 is SVGIG (reference sequence). The CDR3 extends over 15 amino acids.

CDR3 residues: CATSTDRGLVSTEQYF. The CDR3 region has the DNA TGTGCCACCAGCACGGACAGGGGGCTTGTCTCGACCGAGCAGTACTTC. V usage is TRBV15 and J usage is TRBJ2-5, with 11 bases lining up with TRBD1. The better agreement between TRBJ2-7 and the DNA end casts doubt on the J call. The V gene's germline CDR1 is LNHNV and CDR2 YYDKDF (reference sequence). This CDR3 comprises 16 residues.

This chain uses TRBV19 with TRBJ1-4; 8 nucleotides agree with TRBD1. V shed 6 bases and J 8 bases; nucleotides not matched to a gene: 8. Germline lookup yields CDR1 LNHDA and CDR2 SQIVND (reference sequence). The CDR3 totals 14 residues. CDR3 coding DNA: TGTGCCAGTAGCCTGGACAGGGTGAGCGAAAAACTGTTTTTT. Translated: CASSLDRVSEKLFF.

The rearrangement joins TRBV11-1 to TRBJ2-7; D gene uncertain. V was trimmed by 1 base and J by 3 bases, leaving 7 bases between them. Germline assignment: CDR1 SGHAT and CDR2 FQDESV (reference sequence). This CDR3 comprises 13 residues. CDR3 protein: CASSLGSLYEQYF. The DNA of the CDR3 is TGTGCCAGCAGCTTAGGTAGCCTCTACGAGCAGTACTTC.

This chain uses TRBV18 with TRBJ1-3, with a possible D match to TRBD1 (5 bases). Trimming cost V 0 bases and J 1 base, with 10 bases left between them. This CDR3 is 16 amino acids long. The germline CDR1 and CDR2 sequences are KGHSH and LQKENI. The CDR3 nucleotides are TGTGCCAGCTCACCACCGTCTCACAGGTCTGGAAACACCATATATTTT. Its translation is CASSPPSHRSGNTIYF.

The gene calls are TRBV7-2 and TRBJ1-5; 7 bases align to TRBD1. V shed 5 bases and J 3 bases; nucleotides not matched to a gene: 4. The CDR3 sequence is 14 residues long. Germline V CDR1 and CDR2: SGHTA, FQGNSA. CDR3 bases: TGTGCCAGCAGCCCGGACAGGCCCAATCAGCCCCAGCATTTT. This gives the protein CASSPDRPNQPQHF.

The chain joins TRBV4-1 to TRBJ1-1; 8 nucleotides line up with TRBD1. CDR1 and CDR2 from the germline V gene are MGHRA and YSYEKL. V lost 4 bases, J lost 5 bases, and 3 bases stayed unmatched. This CDR3 has 13 amino acids. The CDR3 DNA sequence: TGCGCCAGCAGCCGACAGGGGAATACTGAAGCTTTCTTT. Its protein product is CASSRQGNTEAFF.

The chain recombines TRBV6-5 with TRBJ1-2; the D gene is possibly TRBD1 (5 bases). Trimming left V 5 bases short and J 11 bases short, with 18 bases between. From germline, CDR1 is MNHEY and CDR2 SVGAGI. The CDR3 length is 13 residues. CDR3 loop: CASSPDSRFTYTF. The CDR3 bases are TGTGCCAGCAGTCCTGACAGCCGGTTTACTTACACCTTC.